The 15 T cell receptor beta chains presented below share a single source sample, sequenced in a study of T-cell reconstitution after alpha-beta-depleted transplantation in children. Unique molecular identifiers were used in preparing the TCRbeta library. TCRdb re-called the PCR reads through MiXCR, storing one row per CDR3 protein. Seen here are hundreds of thousands of distinct CDR3 sequences, 16% observed once, and the top ten hold approximately 1%. Material: PBMCs from the stem cell graft donor, obtained from the stem cell graft. These receptor sequences come from a human donor who donated a stem cell graft to a child with acute myeloid leukemia.

The table lists this clonotype with a few counts. The rearrangement joins TRBV11-2 to TRBJ2-2; 10 positions match TRBD2. The CDR3 has 19 amino acids. Germline V gene data show CDR1 as SGHAT and CDR2 as FQNNGV. Germline trimming cut 1 base from V and 0 bases from J; bases unmatched to any gene: 8. In DNA form, the CDR3 reads TGTGCCAGCAGCTTAGGAACGGGACTAGCGAGCGCGAACACCGGGGAGCTGTTTTTT. It is translated as CASSLGTGLASANTGELFF.

A few counts support this clonotype. This rearrangement joins TRBV20-1 to TRBJ1-2; 7 nucleotides agree with TRBD1. This CDR3 region has 14 residues. The germline V gene has CDR1 DFQATT and CDR2 SNEGSKA (reference sequence). V shed 3 bases and J 4 bases; nucleotides not matched to a gene: 8. The CDR3 DNA follows: TGCAGTGCTAGCCCCAGGACAGGCGCCTATGGCTACACCTTC. Its protein is CSASPRTGAYGYTF.

This clonotype came up many times. The V and J genes are TRBV20-1 and TRBJ2-5; 8 bases agree with TRBD1. This CDR3 is built from 14 residues. CDR1 DFQATT and CDR2 SNEGSKA come from the germline V gene (reference sequence). With V trimmed by 5 bases and J by 1 base, 6 bases remained unmatched. The CDR3 DNA reads TGCAGTGCTGGACGACAGGGGTCCCAAGAGACCCAGTACTTC. Amino acid sequence: CSAGRQGSQETQYF.

This clonotype was counted at least ten times. The genes are TRBV12-3 or TRBV12-4 and TRBJ2-4; D is tentatively TRBD1 or TRBD2 (5 bases each). This CDR3 is 14 amino acids long. The germline V and J ends were trimmed by 3 bases and 8 bases, with 14 bases remaining between them. The CDR3, as DNA: TGTGCCAGCAGTTTCAAGGGCTGGGGACACATTCAGTACTTC. It is translated as CASSFKGWGHIQYF.

The chain has TRBV11-2 and TRBJ2-3; 13 bases align to TRBD2. This CDR3 contains 19 residues. V was pared by 1 base and J by 0 bases, with 7 bases of the junction left unmatched. Germline lookup yields CDR1 SGHAT and CDR2 FQNNGV. CDR3 in DNA: TGTGCCAGCAGCTTAGTAAGACTAGCGGGGGGCAGTAGCACAGATACGCAGTATTTT. Translating it yields CASSLVRLAGGSSTDTQYF.

There are a few counts of this clonotype. The chain has TRBV6-4 and TRBJ2-6, with D unclear. The V gene lost 6 bases and the J gene lost 1 base, with 7 bases spanning the gap. Germline V gene sequence: CDR1 MRHNA, CDR2 SNTAGT. The CDR3 contains 14 residues. CDR3 in amino acids: CASRPTSGANVLTF. The CDR3 DNA sequence: TGTGCCAGCAGACCTACTTCTGGGGCCAACGTCCTGACTTTC.

Only a few counts were recorded for this clonotype. This sequence joins TRBV9 and TRBJ2-7; 7 positions agree with TRBD1. The CDR3 is 13 amino acids. V lost 2 bases and J lost 5; bases outside the gene matches: 4. Germline V gene data show CDR1 as SGDLS and CDR2 as YYNGEE. CDR3 in amino acids: CASSVGDSHEQYF. The DNA of the CDR3 is TGTGCCAGCAGCGTCGGGGACAGCCACGAGCAGTACTTC.

The chain has TRBV6-5 and TRBJ1-6; TRBD1 aligns across 7 bases. V was pared by 2 bases and J by 8 bases, with 6 bases of the junction left unmatched. The CDR3 runs to 15 residues. The germline V gene has CDR1 MNHEY and CDR2 SVGAGI. CDR3 sequence reads: CASSYNRGTDSPLHF. The CDR3 nucleotides are TGTGCCAGCAGTTACAACCGGGGGACAGATTCACCCCTCCACTTT.

The chain combines TRBV5-1 with TRBJ2-2, with D perhaps matching TRBD2 (5 bases). With 3 bases removed from V and 1 base from J, the gap between germline ends came to 16 bases. The CDR3 runs 17 residues. Germline V gives CDR1 SGHRS, CDR2 YFSETQ. CDR3 bases: TGCGCCAGCAGCTCCGGGGTCGTGAGGCTGAACACCGGGGAGCTGTTTTTT. It encodes CASSSGVVRLNTGELFF.

The rearrangement links TRBV24-1 to TRBJ2-1, with 7 nucleotides matching TRBD1. CDR3 size: 12 residues. The J segment lost 6 bases and the V segment lost 7 bases, leaving 2 bases of the junction unmatched. The V gene's germline CDR1 is KGHDR and CDR2 SFDVKD. For the CDR3, the DNA is TGTGCCACCAGCACAGGGGTCAATGAGCAGTTCTTC. This encodes CATSTGVNEQFF.

This clonotype was detected ten times or more. The gene calls are TRBV12-3 or TRBV12-4 and TRBJ1-1, with TRBD1 identical over 8 bases. Trimming cost V 2 bases and J 6 bases; bases outside gene matches: 2. This CDR3 spans 13 amino acids. CDR3 in amino acids: CASSLMTGAEAFF. The CDR3 bases are TGTGCCAGCAGTTTAATGACAGGGGCTGAAGCTTTCTTT.

This CDR3 reads CASSQEGALAGGQETQYF. The CDR3 DNA reads TGTGCCAGCAGCCAAGAAGGGGCGCTAGCGGGGGGACAAGAGACCCAGTACTTC. The chain combines TRBV4-2 with TRBJ2-5; 11 bases match TRBD2. Germline V gives CDR1 LGHNA, CDR2 YNFKEQ. V trimming: 0 bases; J trimming: 2 bases; junction bases outside the gene matches: 8. This CDR3 is 18 amino acids long.

This clonotype was observed a few times. CDR3 residues: CASSLRGTGSNEKLFF. In nucleotides, the CDR3 is TGTGCCAGCAGCTTACGGGGGACAGGTTCTAATGAAAAACTGTTTTTT. This rearrangement joins TRBV7-8 to TRBJ1-4, with 8 bases aligning to TRBD1. Germline CDR1 SGHVS, CDR2 FQNEAQ. The CDR3 has 16 amino acids. The J segment lost 3 bases and the V segment lost 2 bases, leaving 5 bases of the junction unmatched. Filled out from reference TRBV7-8 and TRBJ1-4, the complete variable domain reads GAGVSQSPRYKVAKRGQDVALRCDPISGHVSLFWYQQALGQGPEFLTYFQNEAQLDKSGLPSDRFFAERPEGSVSTLKIQRTQQEDSAVYLCASSLRGTGSNEKLFFGSGTQLSVL.

This clonotype was recorded at least ten times. The chain joins TRBV20-1 to TRBJ2-7; the match to TRBD1 covers 12 bases. V gave up 4 bases and J gave up 3 bases; unmatched junction bases: 4. This CDR3 is built from 14 residues. Germline V gives CDR1 DFQATT, CDR2 SNEGSKA (reference sequence). CDR3 DNA sequence: TGCAGTGCTACCGGGACAGGGGGCGTCTACGAGCAGTACGTC. Its translation is CSATGTGGVYEQYV.

CDR3 sequence reads: CASSQDARTTEAFF. In DNA form, the CDR3 reads TGTGCCAGCAGCCAAGATGCCAGAACCACTGAAGCTTTCTTT. The chain employs TRBV3-1 and TRBJ1-1; D is unclear. The V gene lost 0 bases and the J gene lost 4 bases, with 9 bases spanning the gap. The CDR3 is 14 amino acids. Germline V gives CDR1 LGHDT, CDR2 YNNKEL (reference sequence).